Presented here are 21 T cell receptor beta chains from one specimen sequenced in a study of low-dose radiotherapy and immunotherapy resistance in tumors. Gene-specific TRAV and TRBV primers were used for first-strand cDNA, covering alpha and beta chains. With a V-primer adapter and a constant-region primer, TCRs were amplified for roughly 18 PCR cycles. A single record per CDR3 protein comes from TCRdb applying MiXCR to the reads. The sample shows around 80,000 distinct CDR3 sequences, around 17% of them seen only once. As for time point: after trial treatment. Treatment defined: LDRT plus nivolumab, ipilimumab, low-dose cyclophosphamide and aspirin (RACIN trial). The sample here was PBMCs, taken after low-dose radiotherapy plus immunotherapy. These receptors all come from a male donor with prostate cancer.

This clonotype appeared many times. V is TRBV16 and J is TRBJ1-5; TRBD1 matches at 7 bases. Unmatched junction bases numbered 7, after V lost 4 bases and J lost 7 bases. Germline loops: CDR1 KGHSY, CDR2 FQNENV. CDR3 length equals 14 residues. Written as DNA, the CDR3 is TGTGCCAGCAGCCTTGACAGGGTTGGCCAGCCCCAGCATTTT. Protein product: CASSLDRVGQPQHF.

Regarding this clonotype: This likely traces to a read error, being one base from a far larger clone. The chain links TRBV6-8 to TRBJ1-6; possibly TRBD1 for D (5 bases). V was clipped by 7 bases and J by 7 bases, with 8 bases between them. Looked up from germline, CDR1 is MNHGY and CDR2 is SAAAGT. The CDR3 totals 12 residues. The chain's CDR3 is CASTGSNSPLHF. The CDR3 nucleotides read TGTGCCAGCACAGGGTCCAATTCACCCCTCCACTTT.

The chain recombines TRBV27 with TRBJ2-1; 9 bases match TRBD2. The CDR3 has 15 residues. Germline V lookup: CDR1 MNHEY, CDR2 SMNVEV (reference sequence). Losses at the gene ends were 5 bases for V and 7 bases for J; bases not matched to a gene: 9. CDR3: CASSIPGLASNEQFF. In nucleotides, the CDR3 is TGTGCCAGCAGTATACCGGGACTAGCTTCTAATGAGCAGTTCTTC.

This clonotype was recorded at least ten times. CDR3 bases: TGTGCCAGCAGCGATGGACAGCCAGGCGCAGATACGCAGTATTTT. Amino acid sequence: CASSDGQPGADTQYF. The V call is TRBV7-2, the J call TRBJ2-3, with D possibly TRBD1 on 6 matching bases. CDR1 is SGHTA and CDR2 is FQGNSA in the germline V gene. V lost 5 bases and J 4 bases, leaving 16 bases between the germline ends. The CDR3 covers 15 residues.

Many counts were recorded for this clonotype. The DNA for the CDR3 is TGTGCCAGCAGTTACTCATGGGGGGCGCCGGGTGACGAGCAGTACTTC. Its translation is CASSYSWGAPGDEQYF. The rearrangement joins TRBV6-5 to TRBJ2-7; perhaps D is TRBD1 or TRBD2 (6 bases each). This CDR3 contains 16 residues. Germline loops: CDR1 MNHEY, CDR2 SVGAGI. V was shortened by 0 bases and J by 5 bases, with 17 bases between the two germline ends.

This clonotype occurred many times. The gene calls are TRBV6-2 or TRBV6-3 and TRBJ2-7, with 9 bases aligning to TRBD2. Germline assignment: CDR1 MNHEY and CDR2 SVGEGT. With V trimmed by 6 bases and J by 1 base, 7 bases remained unmatched. The CDR3 runs 15 residues. CDR3 in DNA: TGTGCCAGCAGCCTACTGCGGGGGGGTTCCTACGAGCAGTACTTC. Its protein is CASSLLRGGSYEQYF.

To note about this clonotype: This probably arose from a read error, given a far larger clone one base away. The chain is built from TRBV19 and TRBJ2-1, with 9 bases aligning to TRBD1. V trimming: 9 bases; J trimming: 4 bases; junction bases outside the gene matches: 10. This CDR3 is 15 amino acids long. Germline V gene lookup returns CDR1 LNHDA and CDR2 SQIVND (reference sequence). The CDR3 DNA follows: TGTGCCAGGACCGTCGGGGACAGGGAGTACAATGAGCAGTTCTTC. This translates into CARTVGDREYNEQFF.

The sample holds many counts of this clonotype. The V and J genes are TRBV6-2 or TRBV6-3 and TRBJ2-5; D call uncertain. The germline gives CDR1 MNHEY, CDR2 SVGEGT. The length of the CDR3 is 11 residues. The V and J ends lost 5 bases and 7 bases respectively, with 8 bases between them. CDR3 DNA sequence: TGTGCCAGCAGTAAGTCCTCGACCCAGTACTTC. It is translated as CASSKSSTQYF.

Remarks on this clonotype: This may be a read error, as it is one base from a much larger clone. This chain links TRBV7-3 with TRBJ1-5; D gene uncertain. Germline CDR1 SGHTA, CDR2 FQGTGA. The CDR3 runs to 16 residues. The V end lost 5 bases, the J end lost 3 bases, and 17 bases lay between the germline ends. The CDR3 spells CASSQKRARDNQPQHF. The DNA for the CDR3 is TGTGCCAGCAGCCAAAAACGTGCCCGTGACAATCAGCCCCAGCATTTT.

This clonotype was seen many times. The gene calls are TRBV28 and TRBJ1-2, with 10 bases fitting TRBD1. Germline assignment: CDR1 MDHEN and CDR2 SYDVKM. Unmatched junction bases numbered 8, after V lost 5 bases and J lost 8 bases. The CDR3 consists of 14 residues. CDR3 protein: CASSAGQGVWGYTF. DNA for the CDR3: TGTGCCAGCAGTGCCGGACAGGGGGTTTGGGGCTACACCTTC.

This clonotype was detected many times. The chain joins TRBV28 to TRBJ2-7; 8 nucleotides match TRBD2. The CDR3 extends over 14 amino acids. J gave up 5 bases and V 4 bases, and 7 bases lay outside the gene matches. Germline loops: CDR1 MDHEN, CDR2 SYDVKM. The CDR3 coding sequence is TGTGCCAGCAGTTCGACATCGGGGGGGAACGAGCAGTACTTC. It encodes CASSSTSGGNEQYF.

The rearrangement joins TRBV29-1 to TRBJ1-2, with 8 bases fitting TRBD1. Trimming removed 0 bases from V and 7 bases from J; junction bases left unmatched: 10. The germline gives CDR1 SQVTM, CDR2 ANQGSEA. The CDR3 contains 15 residues. For the CDR3, the DNA is TGCAGCGTTGAAGAGCTAGACAGGGGCGGACTTGGCTACACCTTC. Protein: CSVEELDRGGLGYTF.

This clonotype has a count of ten or more. This chain joins TRBV28 and TRBJ1-5; 9 positions agree with TRBD1. Unmatched junction bases numbered 10, after V lost 6 bases and J lost 4 bases. From germline, CDR1 is MDHEN and CDR2 SYDVKM. This CDR3 region has 16 residues. The CDR3 DNA reads as TGTGCCAGCAGATTAGGGGGACAGGGCACTAATCAGCCCCAGCATTTT. Its translation: CASRLGGQGTNQPQHF.

This clonotype was recorded many times. V usage is TRBV20-1 and J usage is TRBJ2-3, with D hard to call. Germline CDR1 reads DFQATT; CDR2 reads SNEGSKA (reference sequence). The CDR3 totals 11 residues. V shed 4 bases and J shed 6 bases, with 8 bases lying between them. CDR3 sequence reads: CSATFRDTQYF. DNA of the CDR3: TGCAGTGCTACTTTCCGGGATACGCAGTATTTT.

This clonotype showed up many times. The rearrangement uses TRBV13 and TRBJ2-3; 13 bases align to TRBD2. This CDR3 has 16 amino acids. V trimming: 5 bases; J trimming: 3 bases; junction bases outside the gene matches: 5. The germline V gene has CDR1 PRHDT and CDR2 FYEKMQ (reference sequence). The CDR3 protein is CASSKTSGRGTDTQYF. In nucleotides, the CDR3 is TGTGCCAGCAGCAAAACTAGCGGGAGGGGGACAGATACGCAGTATTTT.

This clonotype was picked up a small number of times. CDR3 residues: CASSAKTGNYEQYF. The DNA of the CDR3 is TGTGCCAGCAGTGCCAAGACAGGGAACTACGAGCAGTACTTC. The V gene is TRBV27, the J gene TRBJ2-7, with 7 bases that match TRBD1. V lost 5 bases to trimming and J lost 3 bases; unmatched junction nucleotides: 7. Germline V CDR1 and CDR2: MNHEY, SMNVEV (reference sequence). The CDR3 totals 14 residues.

This clonotype was counted many times. This chain joins TRBV2 and TRBJ2-7, with a possible D match to TRBD1 (6 bases). CDR1 is SNHLY, CDR2 FYNNEI, per germline. The V and J ends lost 8 bases and 0 bases respectively, with 8 bases between them. This CDR3 contains 12 residues. The CDR3 DNA reads TGTGCCAGCCGGGACAACTCCTACGAGCAGTACTTC. As protein: CASRDNSYEQYF.

This clonotype has ten or more counts. The chain is built from TRBV19 and TRBJ1-5; maybe TRBD1 (6 bases). V dropped 2 bases and J dropped 0 bases, with 8 bases sitting between them. Germline V lookup: CDR1 LNHDA, CDR2 SQIVND (reference sequence). This CDR3 is built from 15 residues. The CDR3 protein is CASSIQGYSNQPQHF. CDR3 nucleotide sequence: TGTGCCAGTAGTATACAGGGGTATAGCAATCAGCCCCAGCATTTT.

This clonotype was found many times. The chain recombines TRBV29-1 with TRBJ2-1, with 7 bases matching TRBD2. In germline, CDR1 is SQVTM, CDR2 ANQGSEA. The CDR3 is 14 residues long. V was clipped by 8 bases and J by 7 bases; unmatched bases: 14. The CDR3 nucleotides are TGCAGCCCCGAAGGCGGGAGAGGAACAAATGAGCAGTTCTTC. This codes for CSPEGGRGTNEQFF.

This clonotype was observed at least ten times. The rearrangement joins TRBV7-6 to TRBJ2-5, with TRBD1 identical over 8 bases. Per the germline V gene, CDR1 is SGHVS and CDR2 is FNYEAQ. J lost 1 base, V lost 5 bases, and 3 bases had no gene match. This CDR3 region has 14 residues. CDR3 nucleotides: TGTGCCAGCAGCCAAGACAGGGGCCAAGAGACCCAGTACTTC. Its translation is CASSQDRGQETQYF.

This clonotype was found many times. The chain recombines TRBV6-4 with TRBJ2-1; the D is unclear. The germline CDR1 and CDR2 sequences are MRHNA and SNTAGT. Trimming took off 3 bases at V and 5 bases at J, with 8 bases between the two ends. The CDR3 is 13 amino acids. This chain's CDR3 is CASSEGSHNEQFF. CDR3 DNA: TGTGCCAGCAGTGAAGGTAGCCACAATGAGCAGTTCTTC.